Reported below is one T cell receptor (beta chain). The source of the sample is a study of blood T cell repertoires in COVID-19. Study background: PBMCs, B-cell-depleted T cells, or T cells were the source of the cDNA or gDNA that made up the material.

Germline V gene lookup returns CDR1 MRHNA and CDR2 SNTAGT. The ends lost 6 bases at V and 8 bases at J; junction bases unmatched: 8. The CDR3 has 14 residues. The repertoire was sequenced with immunoSEQ multiplex PCR; TCRdb's copy has only in-frame clones and lacks some. In the table there are about 200,000 clones, around 90% of which are singletons. Sequencing used peripheral blood. This clonotype originated in a man aged 50-59 years with acute or convalescent COVID-19. V and J are TRBV6-4 and TRBJ1-2, with TRBD1 matching 11 bases. In nucleotides, the CDR3 is TGTGCCAGCAGGGCGGACAGGGGGCTTCGAGGCTACACCTTC. This codes for CASRADRGLRGYTF.